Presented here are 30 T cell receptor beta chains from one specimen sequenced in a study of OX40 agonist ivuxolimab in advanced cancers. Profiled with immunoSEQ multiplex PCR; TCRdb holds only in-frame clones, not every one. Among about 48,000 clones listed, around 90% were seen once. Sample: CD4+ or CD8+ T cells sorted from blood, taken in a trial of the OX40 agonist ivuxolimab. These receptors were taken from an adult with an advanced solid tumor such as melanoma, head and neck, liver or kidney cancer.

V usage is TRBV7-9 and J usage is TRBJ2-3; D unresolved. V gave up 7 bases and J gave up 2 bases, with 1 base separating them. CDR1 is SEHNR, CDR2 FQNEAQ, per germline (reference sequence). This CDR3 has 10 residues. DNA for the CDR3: TGTGCCAGCACCACAGATACGCAGTATTTT. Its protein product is CASTTDTQYF.

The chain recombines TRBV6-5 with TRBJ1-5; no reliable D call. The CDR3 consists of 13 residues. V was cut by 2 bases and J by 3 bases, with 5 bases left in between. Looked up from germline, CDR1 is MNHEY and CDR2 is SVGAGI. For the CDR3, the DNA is TGTGCCAGCAGTTACGGACTCAATCAGCCCCAGCATTTT. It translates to CASSYGLNQPQHF.

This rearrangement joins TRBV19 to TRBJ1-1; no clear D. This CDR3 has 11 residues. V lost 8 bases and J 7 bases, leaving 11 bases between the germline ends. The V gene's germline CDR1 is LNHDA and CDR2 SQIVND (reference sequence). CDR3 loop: CASQTTGEAFF. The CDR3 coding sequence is TGTGCCAGTCAAACCACTGGTGAAGCTTTCTTT.

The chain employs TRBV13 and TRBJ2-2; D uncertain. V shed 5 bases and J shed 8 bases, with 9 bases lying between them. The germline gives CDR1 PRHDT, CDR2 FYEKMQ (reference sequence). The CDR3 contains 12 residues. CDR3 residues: CASSESRGELFF. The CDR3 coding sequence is TGTGCCAGCAGCGAATCGCGAGGGGAGCTGTTTTTT.

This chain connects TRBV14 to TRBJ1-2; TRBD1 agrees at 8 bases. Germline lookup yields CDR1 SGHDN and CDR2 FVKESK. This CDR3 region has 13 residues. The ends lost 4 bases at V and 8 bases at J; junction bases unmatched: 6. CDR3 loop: CASSPQDRAGYTF. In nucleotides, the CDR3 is TGTGCCAGCAGCCCCCAGGACAGGGCCGGCTACACCTTC.

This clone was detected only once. The CDR3: CASSQEPGSEYGYTF. The CDR3 DNA is TGCGCCAGCAGCCAAGAGCCGGGTTCTGAGTATGGCTACACCTTC. V gene TRBV4-1 combines with J gene TRBJ1-2; D ambiguous. CDR3 length: 15 residues. Germline values: CDR1 MGHRA, CDR2 YSYEKL. V gave up 0 bases and J gave up 5 bases, with 13 bases separating them.

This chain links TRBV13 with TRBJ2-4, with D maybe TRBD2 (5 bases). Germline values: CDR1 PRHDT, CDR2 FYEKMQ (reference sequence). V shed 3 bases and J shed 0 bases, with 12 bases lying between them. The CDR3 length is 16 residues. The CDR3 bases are TGTGCCAGCAGCTTCTGGGCAGAGGGAGCCAAAAACATTCAGTACTTC. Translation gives CASSFWAEGAKNIQYF.

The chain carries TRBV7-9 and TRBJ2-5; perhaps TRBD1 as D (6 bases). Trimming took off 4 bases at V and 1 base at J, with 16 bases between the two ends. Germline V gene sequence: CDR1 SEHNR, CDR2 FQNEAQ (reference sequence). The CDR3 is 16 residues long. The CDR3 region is CASSSLPTGPQETQYF. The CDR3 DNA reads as TGTGCCAGCAGCTCCCTCCCTACAGGGCCCCAAGAGACCCAGTACTTC.

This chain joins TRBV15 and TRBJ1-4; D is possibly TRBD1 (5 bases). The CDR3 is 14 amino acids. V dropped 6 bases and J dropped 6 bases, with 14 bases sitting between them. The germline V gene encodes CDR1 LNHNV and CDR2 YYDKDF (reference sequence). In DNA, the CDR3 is TGTGCCACCAGAAATAGGGGTGGTGATGAAAAACTGTTTTTT. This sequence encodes CATRNRGGDEKLFF.

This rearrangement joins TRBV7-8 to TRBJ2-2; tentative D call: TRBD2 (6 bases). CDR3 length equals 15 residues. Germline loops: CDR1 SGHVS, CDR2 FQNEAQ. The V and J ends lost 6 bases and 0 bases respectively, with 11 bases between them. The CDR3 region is CASRGGTSNTGELFF. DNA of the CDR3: TGTGCCAGCAGGGGCGGGACGTCGAACACCGGGGAGCTGTTTTTT.

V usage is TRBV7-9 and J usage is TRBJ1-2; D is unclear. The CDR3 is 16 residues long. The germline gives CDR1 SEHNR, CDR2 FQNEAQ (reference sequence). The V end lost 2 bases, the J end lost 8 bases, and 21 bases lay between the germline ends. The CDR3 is CASSLRPTLRPSGYTF. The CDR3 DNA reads TGTGCCAGCAGCTTAAGGCCGACTCTCAGACCCTCCGGCTACACCTTC.

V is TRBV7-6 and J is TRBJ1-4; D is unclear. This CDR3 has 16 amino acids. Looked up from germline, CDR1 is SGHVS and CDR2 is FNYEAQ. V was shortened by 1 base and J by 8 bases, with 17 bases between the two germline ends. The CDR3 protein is CASSLGPGQYVEKLFF. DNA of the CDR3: TGTGCCAGCAGCTTAGGGCCAGGCCAGTATGTAGAAAAACTGTTTTTT.

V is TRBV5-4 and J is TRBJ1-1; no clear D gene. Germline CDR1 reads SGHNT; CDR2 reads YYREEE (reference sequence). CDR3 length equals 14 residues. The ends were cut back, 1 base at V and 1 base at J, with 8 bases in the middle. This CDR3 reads CASSLSWGNTEAFF. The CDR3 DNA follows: TGTGCCAGCAGCTTGAGTTGGGGGAACACTGAAGCTTTCTTT.

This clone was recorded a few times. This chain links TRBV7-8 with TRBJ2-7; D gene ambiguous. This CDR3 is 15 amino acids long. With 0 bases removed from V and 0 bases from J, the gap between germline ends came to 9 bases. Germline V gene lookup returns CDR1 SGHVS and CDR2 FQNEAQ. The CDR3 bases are TGTGCCAGCAGCTTAGCGCCCCCGGTCTCCTACGAGCAGTACTTC. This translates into CASSLAPPVSYEQYF.

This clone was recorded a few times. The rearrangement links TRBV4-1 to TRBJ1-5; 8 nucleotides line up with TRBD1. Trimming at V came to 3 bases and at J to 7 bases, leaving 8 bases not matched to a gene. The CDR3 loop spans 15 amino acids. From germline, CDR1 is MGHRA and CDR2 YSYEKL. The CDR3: CASSQQAGGDQPQHF. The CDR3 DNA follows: TGCGCCAGCAGCCAGCAAGCAGGGGGCGACCAGCCCCAGCATTTT.

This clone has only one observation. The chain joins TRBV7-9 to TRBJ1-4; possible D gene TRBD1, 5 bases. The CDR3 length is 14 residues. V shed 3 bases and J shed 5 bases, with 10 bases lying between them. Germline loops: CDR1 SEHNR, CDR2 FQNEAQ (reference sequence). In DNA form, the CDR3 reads TGTGCCAGCAGCTTTCCGGGGCCCAATGAAAAACTGTTTTTT. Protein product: CASSFPGPNEKLFF.

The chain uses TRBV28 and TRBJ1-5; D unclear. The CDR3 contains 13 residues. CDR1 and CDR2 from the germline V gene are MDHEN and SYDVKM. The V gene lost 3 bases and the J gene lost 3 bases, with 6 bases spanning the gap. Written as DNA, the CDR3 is TGTGCCAGCAGTTTCAGCCACAATCAGCCCCAGCATTTT. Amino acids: CASSFSHNQPQHF.

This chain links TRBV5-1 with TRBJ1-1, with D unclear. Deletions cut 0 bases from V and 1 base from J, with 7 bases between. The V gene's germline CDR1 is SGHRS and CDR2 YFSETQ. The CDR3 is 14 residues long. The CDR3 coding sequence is TGCGCCAGCAGCTTGGCCGGAGAGAACACTGAAGCTTTCTTT. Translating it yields CASSLAGENTEAFF.

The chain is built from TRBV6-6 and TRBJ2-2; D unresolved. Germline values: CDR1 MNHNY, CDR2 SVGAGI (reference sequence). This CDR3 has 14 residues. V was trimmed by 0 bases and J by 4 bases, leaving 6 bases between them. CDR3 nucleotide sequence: TGTGCCAGCAGTTACTCGAAAGCCACCGGGGAGCTGTTTTTT. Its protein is CASSYSKATGELFF.

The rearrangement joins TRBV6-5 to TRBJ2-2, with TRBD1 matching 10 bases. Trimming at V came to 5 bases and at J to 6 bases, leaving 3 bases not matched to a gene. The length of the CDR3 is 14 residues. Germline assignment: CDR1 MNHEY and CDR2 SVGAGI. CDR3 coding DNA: TGTGCCAGCAGTCCGACAGGGGGCGCCGGGGAGCTGTTTTTT. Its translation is CASSPTGGAGELFF.

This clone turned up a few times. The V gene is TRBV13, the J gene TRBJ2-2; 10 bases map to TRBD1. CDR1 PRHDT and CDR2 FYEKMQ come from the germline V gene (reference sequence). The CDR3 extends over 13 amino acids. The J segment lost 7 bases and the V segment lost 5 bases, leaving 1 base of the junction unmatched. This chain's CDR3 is CASSGQGGGELFF. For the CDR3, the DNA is TGTGCCAGCAGCGGACAGGGGGGCGGGGAGCTGTTTTTT.

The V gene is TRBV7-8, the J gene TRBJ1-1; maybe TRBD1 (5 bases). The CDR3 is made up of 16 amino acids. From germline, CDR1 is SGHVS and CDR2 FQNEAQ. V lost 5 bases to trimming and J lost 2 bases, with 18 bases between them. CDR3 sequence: CASSLPEWGANTEAFF. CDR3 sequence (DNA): TGTGCCAGCAGCCTACCCGAGTGGGGCGCTAACACTGAAGCTTTCTTT.

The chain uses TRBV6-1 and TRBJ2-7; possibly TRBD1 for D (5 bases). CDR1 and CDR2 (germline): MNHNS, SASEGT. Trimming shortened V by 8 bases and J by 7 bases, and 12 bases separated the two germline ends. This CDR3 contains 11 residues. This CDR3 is CASGTGEEQYV. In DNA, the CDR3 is TGTGCCAGCGGCACAGGAGAGGAGCAGTACGTC.

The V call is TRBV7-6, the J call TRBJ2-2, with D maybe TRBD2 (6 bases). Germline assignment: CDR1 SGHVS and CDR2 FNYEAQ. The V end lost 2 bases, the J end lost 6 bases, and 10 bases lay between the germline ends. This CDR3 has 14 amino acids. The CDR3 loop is CASSLRRGPGELFF. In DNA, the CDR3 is TGTGCCAGCAGCTTACGGCGGGGACCCGGGGAGCTGTTTTTT. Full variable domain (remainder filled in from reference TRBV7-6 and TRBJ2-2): GAGVSQSPRYKVTKRGQDVALRCDPISGHVSLYWYRQALGQGPEFLTYFNYEAQQDKSGLPNDRFSAERPEGSISTLTIQRTEQRDSAMYRCASSLRRGPGELFFGEGSRLTVL.

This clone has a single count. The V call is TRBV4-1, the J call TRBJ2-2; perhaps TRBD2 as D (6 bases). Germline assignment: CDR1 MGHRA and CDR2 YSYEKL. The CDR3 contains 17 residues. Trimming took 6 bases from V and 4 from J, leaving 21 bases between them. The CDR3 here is CASRLSSANWGTGELFF. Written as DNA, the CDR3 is TGCGCCAGCAGGCTTTCTAGCGCTAACTGGGGCACCGGGGAGCTGTTTTTT.

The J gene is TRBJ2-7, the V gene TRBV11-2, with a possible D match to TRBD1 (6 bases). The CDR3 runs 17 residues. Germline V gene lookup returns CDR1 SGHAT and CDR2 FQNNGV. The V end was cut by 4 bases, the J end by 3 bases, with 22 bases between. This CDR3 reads CASSSSPRRGGRYEQYV. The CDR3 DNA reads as TGTGCCAGCAGCTCTTCCCCCCGACGAGGGGGACGCTACGAGCAGTACGTC.

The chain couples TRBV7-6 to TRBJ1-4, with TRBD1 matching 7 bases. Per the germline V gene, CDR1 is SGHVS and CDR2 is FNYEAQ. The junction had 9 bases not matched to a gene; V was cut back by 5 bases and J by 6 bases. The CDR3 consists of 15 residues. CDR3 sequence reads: CASSTGVGGDEKLFF. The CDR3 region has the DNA TGTGCCAGCAGCACGGGGGTAGGGGGCGATGAAAAACTGTTTTTT.

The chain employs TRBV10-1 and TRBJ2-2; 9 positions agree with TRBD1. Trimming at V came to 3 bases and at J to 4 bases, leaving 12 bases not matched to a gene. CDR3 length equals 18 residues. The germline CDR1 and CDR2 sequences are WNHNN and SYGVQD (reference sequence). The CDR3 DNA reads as TGCGCCAGCAGTGACGGACAGGGGAGACACGGAGGCACCGGGGAGCTGTTTTTT. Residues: CASSDGQGRHGGTGELFF.

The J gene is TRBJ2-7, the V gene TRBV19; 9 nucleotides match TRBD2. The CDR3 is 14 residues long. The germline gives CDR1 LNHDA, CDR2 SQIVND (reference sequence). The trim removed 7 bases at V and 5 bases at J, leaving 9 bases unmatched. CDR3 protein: CASTPGTSLHEQYF. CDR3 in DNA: TGTGCCAGTACCCCGGGGACTAGCCTCCACGAGCAGTACTTC.

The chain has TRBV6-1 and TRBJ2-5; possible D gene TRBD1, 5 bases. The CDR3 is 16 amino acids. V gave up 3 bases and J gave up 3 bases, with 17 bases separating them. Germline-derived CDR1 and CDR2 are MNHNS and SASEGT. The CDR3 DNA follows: TGTGCCAGCAGTGAGCGGCCCTCGGGCAGGGAAGAGACCCAGTACTTC. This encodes CASSERPSGREETQYF.